The 19 T cell receptor beta chains below were found in one sample sequenced in a study of cytotoxic CD8 clonotypes in ibrutinib-treated CLL. Generated by immunoSEQ multiplex PCR, the TCRdb table keeps only in-frame clones and is missing some. The data hold 150,000 to 200,000 clones, with 70% to 85% observed a single time. Sequences were derived from PBMCs, sampled after 12 months of ibrutinib treatment. These TCRs come from a human donor with chronic lymphocytic leukemia.

This clone was seen just once. The chain is built from TRBV9 and TRBJ2-3; possible D gene TRBD2, 5 bases. Trimming pared 2 bases from V and 0 bases from J, leaving 10 bases between. The CDR3 is 15 amino acids. The germline gives CDR1 SGDLS, CDR2 YYNGEE. The CDR3 here is CASSVIATSTDTQYF. The CDR3 region has the DNA TGTGCCAGCAGCGTGATAGCGACTAGCACAGATACGCAGTATTTT.

This chain connects TRBV27 to TRBJ2-7; 8 bases are a match to TRBD2. V gave up 4 bases and J gave up 5 bases; unmatched junction bases: 1. CDR3 length equals 12 residues. Per germline, CDR1 MNHEY and CDR2 SMNVEV (reference sequence). CDR3 sequence (DNA): TGTGCCAGCAGTTCGGGGGGGGACGAGCAGTACTTC. Its translation: CASSSGGDEQYF.

V and J are TRBV12-5 and TRBJ2-5; 8 bases align to TRBD2. Germline CDR1 reads LGHNT; CDR2 reads FRNRAP. CDR3 size: 14 residues. The CDR3 sequence is CAGGDATFQETQYF. The CDR3 region has the DNA TGTGCCGGGGGGGATGCCACATTCCAAGAGACCCAGTACTTC.

The chain uses TRBV5-1 and TRBJ2-1; D may be TRBD2 (5 bases). The V end lost 4 bases, the J end lost 7 bases, and 18 bases lay between the germline ends. Germline-derived CDR1 and CDR2 are SGHRS and YFSETQ. The CDR3 is 15 amino acids. The CDR3 loop reads CASSPGVAPGNEQFF. CDR3 nucleotides: TGCGCCAGCAGCCCCGGTGTCGCCCCGGGGAATGAGCAGTTCTTC.

This clone was recorded only once. The J gene is TRBJ2-3, the V gene TRBV6-6; D call uncertain. The CDR3 spans 11 residues. Trimming pared 5 bases from V and 7 bases from J, leaving 7 bases between. Germline V gives CDR1 MNHNY, CDR2 SVGAGI (reference sequence). CDR3 region: CASSIGYTQYF. The DNA of the CDR3 is TGTGCCAGCAGTATCGGTTATACGCAGTATTTT.

The rearrangement joins TRBV2 to TRBJ2-2, with TRBD2 matching 7 bases. V was pared by 7 bases and J by 5 bases, with 7 bases of the junction left unmatched. This CDR3 is 14 amino acids long. Germline V gene lookup returns CDR1 SNHLY and CDR2 FYNNEI. The CDR3 region has the DNA TGTGCCAGCAATAGCGGGCTGCGGACCGGGGAGCTGTTTTTT. Amino acids: CASNSGLRTGELFF.

This clone came up once. This chain joins TRBV11-1 and TRBJ2-2; D might be TRBD1 (7 bases). The V gene lost 5 bases and the J gene lost 4 bases, with 20 bases spanning the gap. Germline V lookup: CDR1 SGHAT, CDR2 FQDESV (reference sequence). The CDR3 length is 17 residues. CDR3 DNA: TGTGCCAGCAGCCTCTCATCAGGGGGGTCGATCACCGGGGAGCTGTTTTTT. Residues: CASSLSSGGSITGELFF.

The chain carries TRBV30 and TRBJ1-6; D is undetermined. CDR1 GTSNPN and CDR2 SVGIG come from the germline V gene (reference sequence). The CDR3 sequence is 13 residues long. With 7 bases removed from V and 5 bases from J, the gap between germline ends came to 12 bases. The CDR3 DNA reads as TGTGCCTCGACGGACGGAAATAATTCACCCCTCCACTTT. The encoded protein is CASTDGNNSPLHF.

The chain is built from TRBV29-1 and TRBJ2-7; 9 nucleotides line up with TRBD1. The CDR3 covers 18 residues. The V gene's germline CDR1 is SQVTM and CDR2 ANQGSEA. V shed 6 bases and J 2 bases; nucleotides not matched to a gene: 20. The DNA for the CDR3 is TGCAGCGTCCGCCCATACCAAGGTGGGACAGGGTTTCCCTACGAGCAGTACTTC. As protein: CSVRPYQGGTGFPYEQYF.

This rearrangement joins TRBV5-6 to TRBJ1-6; D might be TRBD1 (6 bases). The V and J ends lost 1 base and 7 bases respectively, with 9 bases between them. In germline, CDR1 is SGHDT, CDR2 YYEEEE. The CDR3 is 14 residues long. The CDR3 bases are TGTGCCAGCAGCTTGACAGGGACGAATTCACCCCTCCACTTT. Protein sequence: CASSLTGTNSPLHF.

The V gene is TRBV7-9, the J gene TRBJ2-3; D ambiguous. Trimming left V 2 bases short and J 4 bases short, with 4 bases between. The CDR3 loop spans 12 amino acids. CDR1 and CDR2 (germline): SEHNR, FQNEAQ (reference sequence). The CDR3 here is CASSLISDTQYF. For the CDR3, the DNA is TGTGCCAGCAGCTTAATTTCAGATACGCAGTATTTT.

The chain is built from TRBV4-2 and TRBJ2-3; D might be TRBD2 (7 bases). Trimming removed 3 bases from V and 3 bases from J, with 22 bases in between. Germline loops: CDR1 LGHNA, CDR2 YNFKEQ. The CDR3 is made up of 18 amino acids. The CDR3 DNA reads TGTGCCAGCAGCCAGGACGCCCTAGGGGGGGGGCTGACAGATACGCAGTATTTT. Translated, it gives CASSQDALGGGLTDTQYF.

J is TRBJ2-5 and V is TRBV7-8; a weak D match, TRBD2 (6 bases). V gave up 1 base and J gave up 0 bases, with 12 bases separating them. The germline gives CDR1 SGHVS, CDR2 FQNEAQ. CDR3 length: 16 residues. This CDR3 is CASSLGGTTYQETQYF. The CDR3 DNA follows: TGTGCCAGCAGCTTAGGCGGGACCACTTACCAAGAGACCCAGTACTTC. The whole variable domain, filled in from reference TRBV7-8 and TRBJ2-5, reads GAGVSQSPRYKVAKRGQDVALRCDPISGHVSLFWYQQALGQGPEFLTYFQNEAQLDKSGLPSDRFFAERPEGSVSTLKIQRTQQEDSAVYLCASSLGGTTYQETQYFGPGTRLLVL.

The chain carries TRBV7-2 and TRBJ2-1; TRBD1 or TRBD2 may be the D gene (6 bases each). V was trimmed by 4 bases and J by 5 bases, leaving 12 bases between them. Germline V gene data show CDR1 as SGHTA and CDR2 as FQGNSA. This CDR3 has 14 amino acids. DNA for the CDR3: TGTGCCAGCAGCTGGTCGGGGGCGGACAATGAGCAGTTCTTC. As protein: CASSWSGADNEQFF.

J is TRBJ2-7 and V is TRBV30, with D unresolved. Germline V gives CDR1 GTSNPN, CDR2 SVGIG (reference sequence). The V end lost 2 bases, the J end lost 0 bases, and 5 bases lay between the germline ends. This CDR3 has 12 residues. CDR3 region: CAWSLPSYEQYF. CDR3 nucleotides: TGTGCCTGGAGTCTCCCCTCCTACGAGCAGTACTTC.

The chain has TRBV5-1 and TRBJ2-7; D is unclear. Germline V lookup: CDR1 SGHRS, CDR2 YFSETQ. The CDR3 covers 11 residues. The V end was cut by 0 bases, the J end by 4 bases, with 2 bases between. For the CDR3, the DNA is TGCGCCAGCAGCTTGGAGTACGAGCAGTACTTC. Translating it yields CASSLEYEQYF.

This clone was detected once. CDR3 DNA: TGTGCCAGCAGTTCAGCAGGGGGCTCGGGCCCACCAAGCAATCAGCCCCAGCATTTT. This translates into CASSSAGGSGPPSNQPQHF. The chain has TRBV28 and TRBJ1-5, with 8 bases fitting TRBD1. The CDR3 is made up of 19 amino acids. Germline loops: CDR1 MDHEN, CDR2 SYDVKM. V trimming: 4 bases; J trimming: 1 base; junction bases outside the gene matches: 15.

The chain couples TRBV6-1 to TRBJ2-1, with 7 bases identical to TRBD2. The trim removed 6 bases at V and 4 bases at J, leaving 6 bases unmatched. Germline V gene data show CDR1 as MNHNS and CDR2 as SASEGT. This CDR3 is built from 14 residues. CDR3: CASRGLAEYNEQFF. CDR3 nucleotides: TGTGCCAGCAGGGGGCTAGCGGAGTACAATGAGCAGTTCTTC.

V gene TRBV14 combines with J gene TRBJ2-4; D perhaps matches TRBD2 (7 bases). This CDR3 region has 15 residues. Germline CDR1 and CDR2: SGHDN and FVKESK. V lost 1 base, J lost 8 bases, and 15 bases lay in between. The CDR3 bases are TGTGCCAGCAGCCAAGTTGGGGGGGCGCGGGACATTCAGTACTTC. This sequence encodes CASSQVGGARDIQYF.